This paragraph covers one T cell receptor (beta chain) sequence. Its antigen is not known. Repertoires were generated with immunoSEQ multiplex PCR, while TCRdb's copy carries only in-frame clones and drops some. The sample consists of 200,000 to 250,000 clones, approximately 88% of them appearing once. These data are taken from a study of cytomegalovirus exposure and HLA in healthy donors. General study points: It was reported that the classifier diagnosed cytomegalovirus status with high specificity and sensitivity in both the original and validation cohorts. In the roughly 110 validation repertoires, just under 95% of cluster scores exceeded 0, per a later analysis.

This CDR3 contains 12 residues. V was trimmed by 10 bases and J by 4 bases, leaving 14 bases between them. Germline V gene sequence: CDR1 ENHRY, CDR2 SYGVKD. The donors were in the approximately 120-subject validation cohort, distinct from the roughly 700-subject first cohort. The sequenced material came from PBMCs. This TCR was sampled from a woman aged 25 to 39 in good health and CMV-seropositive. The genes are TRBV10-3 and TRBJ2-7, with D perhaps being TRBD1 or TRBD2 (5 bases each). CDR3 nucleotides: TGTGCCACGGGGACCGAGAGATACGAGCAGTACTTC. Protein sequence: CATGTERYEQYF.